This TCR beta chain was captured by sequencing in a study of cytomegalovirus exposure and HLA in healthy donors. Study at large: Earlier, approximately 190 million T cells were analyzed, and over 95 million unique TCR beta sequences were found among them.

The PCR ran on 60 Vbeta and 13 Jbeta primers. Measured with immunoSEQ multiplex PCR; TCRdb has only the in-frame clones, and not every one. This table lists roughly 75,000 clones. Trimming removed 1 base at V and 3 bases at J, with 12 bases between. Germline assignment: CDR1 MGHRA and CDR2 YSYEKL. CDR3 length: 15 amino acids. Study outcomes and limitations: An analysis was carried out later, and it reportedly showed fewer N-insertions in an Asian-associated ancestry cluster than the approximately 670-donor mean.

Comments on this clone: Its antigen remains unknown.

The V gene is TRBV4-1, the J gene TRBJ1-1; no firm D call. The sequence was obtained from a boy aged 5-17 years in good health and CMV-seronegative. Sequences were obtained from PBMCs. In DNA, the CDR3 is TGCGCCAGCAGCCAAGGTCAACACAGCTACACTGAAGCTTTCTTT. This gives the protein CASSQGQHSYTEAFF.